This TCR beta chain was found in a study of cytomegalovirus exposure and HLA in healthy donors. This clone was detected once. This CDR3 has 10 residues. CDR1 is MNHGY, CDR2 SVAAGI, per germline. The V end was cut by 10 bases, the J end by 11 bases, with 12 bases between. Produced via immunoSEQ multiplex PCR; TCRdb's table is partial and in-frame only. Seen here are approximately 140,000 clones, approximately 86% observed once, and the top ten hold 7.5% to 9%. The source of this sequence is a man between 18 and 29 years old in good health and CMV-seropositive. The chain couples TRBV6-9 to TRBJ1-3, with D maybe TRBD1 (5 bases). Material for sequencing was PBMCs. CDR3 DNA: TGTGCCACCAAGGGGCATCCCATATATTTT. This translates into CATKGHPIYF.